These 15 T cell receptor beta chains were all obtained from the same sample, sequenced in a study of T cell changes during pregnancy in multiple sclerosis. Only in-frame clones appear in the TCRdb table, and some are missing; sequencing was by immunoSEQ multiplex PCR. The table lists 50,000 to 70,000 clones, approximately 92% of them singletons, with around 0.85% in the top ten. Sequences were derived from peripheral blood, sampled in the first trimester of pregnancy. The source of these receptors is a female donor with multiple sclerosis, enrolled in a pregnancy study.

The chain employs TRBV19 and TRBJ2-5; TRBD1 might be the D (6 bases). CDR3 length: 13 residues. CDR1 LNHDA and CDR2 SQIVND come from the germline V gene (reference sequence). Trimming took off 6 bases at V and 1 base at J, with 9 bases between the two ends. The CDR3 loop is CASSRGFQETQYF. The CDR3 coding sequence is TGTGCCAGTAGCAGGGGTTTCCAAGAGACCCAGTACTTC.

The chain has TRBV5-6 and TRBJ1-2, with D possibly matching TRBD1 (5 bases). CDR3 size: 14 residues. The germline V gene has CDR1 SGHDT and CDR2 YYEEEE. V was trimmed by 0 bases and J by 4 bases, leaving 10 bases between them. CDR3 in DNA: TGTGCCAGCAGCTTGGTAGCGGGGGGCTATGGCTACACCTTC. Translation: CASSLVAGGYGYTF.

As regards this clone: This sample also contains other DNA sequences that code for the same CDR3. The chain couples TRBV15 to TRBJ1-5, with D possibly matching TRBD1 (6 bases). The CDR3 totals 15 residues. Germline CDR1 is LNHNV and CDR2 is YYDKDF (reference sequence). Trimming removed 5 bases at V and 6 bases at J, with 17 bases between. The CDR3 here is CATSGSPTGSQPQHF. The CDR3 nucleotides are TGTGCCACCAGCGGGTCCCCCACAGGGAGTCAGCCCCAGCATTTT.

V gene TRBV19 combines with J gene TRBJ1-5; possible D gene TRBD1, 6 bases. Between the trimmed V and J ends, which lost 6 bases and 9 bases, there was a span of 9 bases. Germline lookup yields CDR1 LNHDA and CDR2 SQIVND (reference sequence). There are 11 residues in the CDR3. The CDR3 sequence: CASRLQGPQHF. The CDR3 coding sequence is TGTGCCAGTAGGCTACAGGGGCCCCAGCATTTT. Supplemented by reference TRBV19 and TRBJ1-5, the full variable domain reads DGGITQSPKYLFRKEGQNVTLSCEQNLNHDAMYWYRQDPGQGLRLIYYSQIVNDFQKGDIAEGYSVSREKKESFPLTVTSAQKNPTAFYLCASRLQGPQHFGDGTRLSIL.

V usage is TRBV23-1 and J usage is TRBJ1-1, with 10 bases that match TRBD1. TRBV23-1 is placed among ORFs of uncertain function. The CDR3 is 16 amino acids. With 10 bases clipped from V and 1 base from J, the junction kept 12 bases outside the gene matches. This CDR3 is CANDRGPNSENTEAFF. The CDR3 nucleotides are TGCGCCAACGACAGGGGGCCAAATAGCGAGAACACTGAAGCTTTCTTT.

J is TRBJ1-3 and V is TRBV19; 7 nucleotides align to TRBD1. The CDR3 consists of 17 residues. CDR1 LNHDA and CDR2 SQIVND come from the germline V gene (reference sequence). Trimming cost V 5 bases and J 0 bases; bases outside gene matches: 10. The CDR3 DNA reads TGTGCCAGTAGTCCCCGGGGGGGACAGCTCTCTGGAAACACCATATATTTT. It encodes CASSPRGGQLSGNTIYF.

This chain connects TRBV6-1 to TRBJ2-1; D is unresolved. CDR1 and CDR2 from the germline V gene are MNHNS and SASEGT. Between the trimmed V and J ends, which lost 8 bases and 4 bases, there was a span of 9 bases. CDR3 length equals 12 residues. CDR3 in DNA: TGTGCCAGCCTTGCGAGTTACAATGAGCAGTTCTTC. As protein: CASLASYNEQFF.

This rearrangement joins TRBV7-2 to TRBJ2-6; 7 positions agree with TRBD2. V shed 4 bases, J shed 1 base, and the junction held 4 bases outside the gene matches. CDR1 is SGHTA and CDR2 is FQGNSA in the germline V gene. This CDR3 region has 16 residues. The CDR3 is CASSSSGGSGANVLTF. In DNA, the CDR3 is TGTGCCAGCAGCTCTAGCGGCGGGTCTGGGGCCAACGTCCTGACTTTC.

This sequence joins TRBV30 and TRBJ1-5; TRBD1 aligns across 7 bases. CDR3 length equals 13 residues. In germline, CDR1 is GTSNPN, CDR2 SVGIG (reference sequence). Trimming cost V 2 bases and J 7 bases; bases outside gene matches: 5. The CDR3 region is CAWSPEGAQPQHF. CDR3 coding DNA: TGTGCCTGGAGTCCAGAGGGGGCCCAGCCCCAGCATTTT.

The rearrangement joins TRBV25-1 to TRBJ1-4; D may be TRBD1 (6 bases). The CDR3 has 14 amino acids. Trimming left V 2 bases short and J 5 bases short, with 9 bases between. Looked up from germline, CDR1 is MGHDK and CDR2 is SYGVNS. The CDR3 coding sequence is TGTGCCAGCAGTGAAAACAGGGAAAATGAAAAACTGTTTTTT. Translating gives CASSENRENEKLFF.

The chain uses TRBV5-1 and TRBJ2-1; D unclear. The CDR3 extends over 14 amino acids. Trimming took 0 bases from V and 0 from J, leaving 4 bases between them. From germline, CDR1 is SGHRS and CDR2 YFSETQ. The DNA for the CDR3 is TGCGCCAGCAGCTTGGACAGCTCCTACAATGAGCAGTTCTTC. It specifies CASSLDSSYNEQFF.

The chain couples TRBV9 to TRBJ2-2; 9 nucleotides line up with TRBD1. Germline CDR1 reads SGDLS; CDR2 reads YYNGEE. There are 19 residues in the CDR3. J lost 4 bases, V lost 0 bases, and 13 bases had no gene match. The CDR3 protein is CASSVARDRVGIGTGELFF. The CDR3 nucleotides read TGTGCCAGCAGCGTAGCCAGGGACAGGGTTGGGATAGGCACCGGGGAGCTGTTTTTT.

V gene TRBV5-8 combines with J gene TRBJ2-3, with TRBD1 as a possible D gene (6 bases). The V gene lost 2 bases and the J gene lost 4 bases, with 8 bases spanning the gap. The length of the CDR3 is 13 residues. Germline V CDR1 and CDR2: SGHTS, YDEGEE. In nucleotides, the CDR3 is TGTGCCAGCAGCTTCGACAGGTCAGATACGCAGTATTTT. Residues: CASSFDRSDTQYF.

The J gene is TRBJ1-2, the V gene TRBV19; D is unresolved. Trimming removed 3 bases at V and 4 bases at J, with 9 bases between. There are 13 residues in the CDR3. The germline gives CDR1 LNHDA, CDR2 SQIVND (reference sequence). Here the CDR3 reads CASSIGEGYGYTF. The CDR3, as DNA: TGTGCCAGTAGTATTGGGGAGGGCTATGGCTACACCTTC.

This chain links TRBV18 with TRBJ2-7, with 7 bases fitting TRBD2. The germline CDR1 and CDR2 sequences are KGHSH and LQKENI. The CDR3 is 15 residues long. V lost 6 bases to trimming and J lost 4 bases; unmatched junction nucleotides: 12. CDR3 coding DNA: TGTGCCAGCTCCCCTGAGGGAGGGTTAGGATACGAGCAGTACTTC. Translated, it gives CASSPEGGLGYEQYF.